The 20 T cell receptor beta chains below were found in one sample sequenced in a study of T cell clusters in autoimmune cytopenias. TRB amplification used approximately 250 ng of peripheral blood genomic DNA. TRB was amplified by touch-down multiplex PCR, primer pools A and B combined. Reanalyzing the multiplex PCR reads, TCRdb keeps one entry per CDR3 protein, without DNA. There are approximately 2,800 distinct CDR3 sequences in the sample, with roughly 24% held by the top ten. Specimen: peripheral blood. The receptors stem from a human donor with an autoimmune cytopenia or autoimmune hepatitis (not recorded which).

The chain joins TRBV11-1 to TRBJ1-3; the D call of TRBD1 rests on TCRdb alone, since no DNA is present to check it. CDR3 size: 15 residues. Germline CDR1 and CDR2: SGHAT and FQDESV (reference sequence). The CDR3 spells CASSLQGVLRNTIYF.

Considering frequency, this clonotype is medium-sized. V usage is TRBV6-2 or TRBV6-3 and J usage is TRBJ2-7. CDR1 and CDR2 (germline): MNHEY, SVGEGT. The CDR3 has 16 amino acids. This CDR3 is CASSYPERELLREQYF.

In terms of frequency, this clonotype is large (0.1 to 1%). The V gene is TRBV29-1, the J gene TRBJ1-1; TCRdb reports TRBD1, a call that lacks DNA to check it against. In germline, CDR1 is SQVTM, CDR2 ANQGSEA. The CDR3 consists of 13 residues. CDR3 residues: CSVGGQGSTEAFF.

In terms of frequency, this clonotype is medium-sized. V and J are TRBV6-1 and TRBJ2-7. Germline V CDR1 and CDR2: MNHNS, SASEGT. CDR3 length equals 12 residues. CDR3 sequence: CASSEEHYEQYF.

The CDR3 sequence: CSARLAGGSYEQYF. This chain joins TRBV20-1 and TRBJ2-7; TCRdb's D call of TRBD2 is untestable without DNA. Looked up from germline, CDR1 is DFQATT and CDR2 is SNEGSKA (reference sequence). This CDR3 is 14 amino acids long.

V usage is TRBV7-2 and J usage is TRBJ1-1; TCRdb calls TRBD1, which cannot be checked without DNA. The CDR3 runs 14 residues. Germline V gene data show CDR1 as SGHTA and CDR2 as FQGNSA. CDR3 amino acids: CASSLQTGSTEAFF.

The CDR3 is CSARGLDSSYNEQFF. The chain is built from TRBV20-1 and TRBJ2-1. The length of the CDR3 is 15 residues. Germline V gene data show CDR1 as DFQATT and CDR2 as SNEGSKA (reference sequence).

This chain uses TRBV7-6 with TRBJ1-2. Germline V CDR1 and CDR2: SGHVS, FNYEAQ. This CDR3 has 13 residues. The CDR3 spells CASSFRGDYGYTF. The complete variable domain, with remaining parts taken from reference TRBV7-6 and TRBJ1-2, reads GAGVSQSPRYKVTKRGQDVALRCDPISGHVSLYWYRQALGQGPEFLTYFNYEAQQDKSGLPNDRFSAERPEGSISTLTIQRTEQRDSAMYRCASSFRGDYGYTFGSGTRLTVV.

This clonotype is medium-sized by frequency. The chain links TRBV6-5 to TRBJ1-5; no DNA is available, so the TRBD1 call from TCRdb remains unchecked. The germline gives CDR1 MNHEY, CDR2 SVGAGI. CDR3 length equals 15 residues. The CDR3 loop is CASSSWGQGNQPQHF.

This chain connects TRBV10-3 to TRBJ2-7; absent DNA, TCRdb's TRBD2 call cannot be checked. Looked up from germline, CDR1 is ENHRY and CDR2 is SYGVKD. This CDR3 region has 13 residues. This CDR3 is CATGGEKNYEQYF.

The CDR3 region is CASRPGLASSGTQYF. The chain recombines TRBV27 with TRBJ2-5; TCRdb's D call of TRBD2 is untestable without DNA. This CDR3 has 15 residues. Per the germline V gene, CDR1 is MNHEY and CDR2 is SMNVEV (reference sequence).

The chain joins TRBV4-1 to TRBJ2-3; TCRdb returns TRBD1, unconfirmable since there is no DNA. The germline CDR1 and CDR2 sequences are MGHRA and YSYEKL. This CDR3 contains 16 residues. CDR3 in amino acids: CASSQEGKGMADTQYF.

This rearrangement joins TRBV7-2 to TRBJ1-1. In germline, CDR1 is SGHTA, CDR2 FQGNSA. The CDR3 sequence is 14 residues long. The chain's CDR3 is CASSLWQFNTEAFF.

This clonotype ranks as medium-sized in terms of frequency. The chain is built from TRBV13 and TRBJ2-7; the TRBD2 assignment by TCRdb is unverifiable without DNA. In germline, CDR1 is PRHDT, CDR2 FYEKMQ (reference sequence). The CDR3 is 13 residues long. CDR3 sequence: CASSLPTSYEQYF. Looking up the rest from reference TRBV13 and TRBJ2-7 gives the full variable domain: AAGVIQSPRHLIKEKRETATLKCYPIPRHDTVYWYQQGPGQDPQFLISFYEKMQSDKGSIPDRFSAQQFSDYHSELNMSSLELGDSALYFCASSLPTSYEQYFGPGTRLTVT.

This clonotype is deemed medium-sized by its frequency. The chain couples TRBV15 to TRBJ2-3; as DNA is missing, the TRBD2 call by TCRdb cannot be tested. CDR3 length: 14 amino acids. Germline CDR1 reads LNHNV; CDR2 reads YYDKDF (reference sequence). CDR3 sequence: CATSSVAGVDTQYF.

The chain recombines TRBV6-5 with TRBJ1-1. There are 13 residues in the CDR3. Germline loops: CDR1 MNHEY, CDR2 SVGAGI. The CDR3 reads CAISDRQNTEAFF.

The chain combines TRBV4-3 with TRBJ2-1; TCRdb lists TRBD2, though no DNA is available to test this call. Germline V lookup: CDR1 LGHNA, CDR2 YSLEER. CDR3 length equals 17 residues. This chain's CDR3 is CASSQGPTSGRHNEQFF.

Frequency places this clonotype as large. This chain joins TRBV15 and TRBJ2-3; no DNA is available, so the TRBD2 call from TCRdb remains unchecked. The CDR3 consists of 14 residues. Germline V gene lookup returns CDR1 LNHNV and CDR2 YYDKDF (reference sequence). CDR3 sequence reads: CATSRGWGGIAQYF.

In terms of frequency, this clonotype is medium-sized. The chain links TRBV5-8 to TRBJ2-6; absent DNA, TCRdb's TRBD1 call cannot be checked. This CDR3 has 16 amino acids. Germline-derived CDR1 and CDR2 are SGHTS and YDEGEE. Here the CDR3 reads CASSQDSRLGANVLTF.

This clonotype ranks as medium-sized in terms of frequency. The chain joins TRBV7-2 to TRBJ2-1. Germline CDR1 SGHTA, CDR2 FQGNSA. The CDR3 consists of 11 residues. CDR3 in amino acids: CASSPRNEQFF.